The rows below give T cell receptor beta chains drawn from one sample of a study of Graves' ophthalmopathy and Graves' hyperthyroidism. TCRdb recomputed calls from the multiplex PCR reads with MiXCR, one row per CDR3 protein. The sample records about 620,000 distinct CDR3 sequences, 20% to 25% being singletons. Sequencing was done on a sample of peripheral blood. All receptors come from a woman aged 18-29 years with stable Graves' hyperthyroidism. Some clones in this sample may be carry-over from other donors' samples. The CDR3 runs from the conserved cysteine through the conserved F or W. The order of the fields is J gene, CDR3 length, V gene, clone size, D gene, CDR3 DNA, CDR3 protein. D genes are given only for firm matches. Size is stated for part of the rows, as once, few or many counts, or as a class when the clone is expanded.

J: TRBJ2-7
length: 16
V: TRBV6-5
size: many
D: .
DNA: TGTGCCAGCAGTTACTCGGGGGCCCATAGCTCCTACGAGCAGTACTTC
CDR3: CASSYSGAHSSYEQYF

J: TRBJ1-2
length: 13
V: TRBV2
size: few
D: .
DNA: TGTGCCACCCGGGTATGGGTGTACTATGGCTACACCTTC
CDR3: CATRVWVYYGYTF

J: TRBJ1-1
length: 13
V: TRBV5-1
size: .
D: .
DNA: TGCGCCAGCAGCCGACCTTGGGATACTGAAGCTTTCTTT
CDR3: CASSRPWDTEAFF

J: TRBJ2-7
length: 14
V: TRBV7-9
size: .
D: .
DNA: TGTGCCAGCAGCTTAGAAACCACAGGGAAAGAGCAGTACTTC
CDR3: CASSLETTGKEQYF

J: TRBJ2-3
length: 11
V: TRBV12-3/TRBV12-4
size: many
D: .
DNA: TGTGCCAGCAGTTTCGCGGATACGCAGTATTTT
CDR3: CASSFADTQYF

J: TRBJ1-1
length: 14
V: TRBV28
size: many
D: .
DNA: TGTGCCAGCAGACCCTATATATCGGCCGGTGAAGCTTTCTTT
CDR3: CASRPYISAGEAFF

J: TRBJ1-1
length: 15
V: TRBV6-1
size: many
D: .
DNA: TGTGCCAGCAGACCGGGAGGGTCCGTGGACACTGAAGCTTTCTTT
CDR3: CASRPGGSVDTEAFF

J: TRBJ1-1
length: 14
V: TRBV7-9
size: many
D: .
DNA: TGTGCCAGCAGCTTAGGTACAGGGTTGGCTGAAGCTTTCTTT
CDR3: CASSLGTGLAEAFF

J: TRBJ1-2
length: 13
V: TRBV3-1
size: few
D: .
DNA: TGTGCCAGCAGCCAAGATAGGCGGACGGGCTACACCTTC
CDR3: CASSQDRRTGYTF

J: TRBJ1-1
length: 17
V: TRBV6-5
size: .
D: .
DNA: TGTGCCAGCAGTTTGAGTGGGACACGACTAATGAACACTGACGCTTTCTTT
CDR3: CASSLSGTRLMNTDAFF

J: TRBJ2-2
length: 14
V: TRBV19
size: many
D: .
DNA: TGTGCCAGTAGTATCGGGGGGAACACCGGGGAGCTGTTTTTT
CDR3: CASSIGGNTGELFF

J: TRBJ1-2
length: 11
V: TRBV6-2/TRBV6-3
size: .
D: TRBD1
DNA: TGTGCCAACAGTTTGGACAGGTCCTACACCTTC
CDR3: CANSLDRSYTF

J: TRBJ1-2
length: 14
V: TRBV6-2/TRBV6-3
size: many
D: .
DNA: TGTGCCAGCAGTTACTATCAGGGTGGAGTTGGCTACACCTTC
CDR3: CASSYYQGGVGYTF

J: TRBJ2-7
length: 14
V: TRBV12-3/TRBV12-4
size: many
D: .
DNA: TGTGCCAGCAGTTTGGCAGGGTTTACCTACGAGCAGTACTTC
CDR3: CASSLAGFTYEQYF

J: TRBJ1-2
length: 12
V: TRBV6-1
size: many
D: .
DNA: TGTGCCAGCAGTGAAAGGGCTTATGGCTACACCTTC
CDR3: CASSERAYGYTF

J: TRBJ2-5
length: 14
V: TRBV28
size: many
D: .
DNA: TGTGCCAGCTCCGCTCATGTAACAAAAGAGACCCAGTACTTC
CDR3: CASSAHVTKETQYF

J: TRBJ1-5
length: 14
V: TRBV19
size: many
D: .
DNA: TGTGCCAGTAGTATAAGGGGGAGCGGTCAGCCCCAGCATTTT
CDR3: CASSIRGSGQPQHF

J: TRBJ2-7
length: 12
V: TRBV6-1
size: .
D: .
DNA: TGTGCCAGCACCTTGTACGGGAACGAGCAGTACTTC
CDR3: CASTLYGNEQYF

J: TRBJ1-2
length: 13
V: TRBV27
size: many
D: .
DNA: TGTGCCAGCAGTTTAACGGCGTACCATGGCTACACCTTC
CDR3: CASSLTAYHGYTF

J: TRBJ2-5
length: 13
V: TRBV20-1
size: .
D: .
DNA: TGCAGTGCTAGAGTAGATCTAGTCGAGACCCAGTACTTC
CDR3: CSARVDLVETQYF

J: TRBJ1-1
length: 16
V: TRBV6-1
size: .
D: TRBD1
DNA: TGTGCCAGCAGACCCAGGACAGGAATATGCAACACTGAAGCTTGCTTT
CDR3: CASRPRTGICNTEACF

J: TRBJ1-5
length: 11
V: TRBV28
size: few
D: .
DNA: TGTGCCAGCAAAGGCAATCAGCCCCAGCATTTT
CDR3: CASKGNQPQHF

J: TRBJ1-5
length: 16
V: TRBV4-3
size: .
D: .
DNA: TGCGCCAGCAGCCAAGGGACATGGGATAGCAATCAGCCCCAGCATTTT
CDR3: CASSQGTWDSNQPQHF

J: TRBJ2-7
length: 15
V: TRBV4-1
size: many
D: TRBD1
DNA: TGCGCCAGCAGCCAAGATGGGACAGGAACCTACGAGCAGTACTTC
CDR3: CASSQDGTGTYEQYF

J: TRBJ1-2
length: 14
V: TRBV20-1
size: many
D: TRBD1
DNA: TGCAGTGCTAGTACAGGGGGCATCATCTATGGCTACACCTTC
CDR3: CSASTGGIIYGYTF

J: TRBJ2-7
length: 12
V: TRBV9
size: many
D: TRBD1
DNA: TGTGCCAGCTCTCATACAGGGGGGTGTGAGTACTTC
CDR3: CASSHTGGCEYF

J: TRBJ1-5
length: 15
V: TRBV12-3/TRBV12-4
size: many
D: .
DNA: TGTGCCAGCAGCACACGACAGGAGCCTAATCAGCCCCAGCATTTT
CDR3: CASSTRQEPNQPQHF

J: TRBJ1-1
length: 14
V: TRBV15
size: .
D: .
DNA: TGTGCCACCAGAGTTCTGGGGGCTCGTACTGAAGCTTTCTTT
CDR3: CATRVLGARTEAFF

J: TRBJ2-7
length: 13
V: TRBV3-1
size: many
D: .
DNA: TGTGCCAGCAGCCAAGGTGGGGTCTACGAGCAGTACTTC
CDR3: CASSQGGVYEQYF

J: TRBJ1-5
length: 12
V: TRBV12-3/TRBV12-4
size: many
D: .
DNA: TGTGCCAGCACCGATTATAAGCAGCCCCAGCATTTT
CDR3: CASTDYKQPQHF

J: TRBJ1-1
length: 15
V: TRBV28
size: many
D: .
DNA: TGTGCCAGCAGCTCCCTGGACAGCGAGGACACTGAAGCTTTCTTT
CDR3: CASSSLDSEDTEAFF

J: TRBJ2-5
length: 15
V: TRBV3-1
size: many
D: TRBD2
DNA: TGTGCCAGCAGCCCTCGGACTAGCGGCAAAGAGACCCAGTACTTC
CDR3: CASSPRTSGKETQYF

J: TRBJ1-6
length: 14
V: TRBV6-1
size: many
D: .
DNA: TGTGCCAGCGCGACCTACGGGGGATATTCACCCCTCCACTTT
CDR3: CASATYGGYSPLHF

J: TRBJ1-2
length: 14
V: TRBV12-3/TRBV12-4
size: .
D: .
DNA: TGTGCCAGCAGTCTAGGACGGTATAACTATGGCTACACCTTC
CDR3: CASSLGRYNYGYTF

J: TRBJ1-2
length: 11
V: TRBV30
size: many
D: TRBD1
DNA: TGTGCCTGGACGGTGACAGGGGGCTACACCTTC
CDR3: CAWTVTGGYTF

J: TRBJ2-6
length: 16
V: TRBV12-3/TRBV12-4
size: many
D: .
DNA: TGTGCCAGCAGTTTACGAGGACGTTCTGGGGCCAACGTCCTGACTTTC
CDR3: CASSLRGRSGANVLTF

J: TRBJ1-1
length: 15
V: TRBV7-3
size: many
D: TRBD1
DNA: TGTGCCAGCAGCACAAGGGACAGGGAGAACACTGAAGCTTTCTTT
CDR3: CASSTRDRENTEAFF

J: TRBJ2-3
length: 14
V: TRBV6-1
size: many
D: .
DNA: TGTGCCAGCAGTGAACTGGCGGTTCCAGATACGCAGTATTTT
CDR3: CASSELAVPDTQYF

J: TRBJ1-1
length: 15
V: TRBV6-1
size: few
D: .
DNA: TGTGCCAGCAGTGCTCAATATAGCGGGGGGGCTGAAGCTTTCTTT
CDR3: CASSAQYSGGAEAFF

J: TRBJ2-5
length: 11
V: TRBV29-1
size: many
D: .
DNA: TGCAGCGTTGACAGGGACAAGACCCAGTACTTC
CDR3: CSVDRDKTQYF

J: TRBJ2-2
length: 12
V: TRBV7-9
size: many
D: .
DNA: TGTGCCAGCACCGAGAACACCGGGGAGCTGATTTTT
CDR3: CASTENTGELIF

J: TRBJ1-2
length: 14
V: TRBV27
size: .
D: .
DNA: TGTGCCAGCAGTTTAAGGGACGGGGGTTATGGCTACACCTTC
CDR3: CASSLRDGGYGYTF

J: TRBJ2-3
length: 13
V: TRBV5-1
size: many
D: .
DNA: TGCGCCAGCAGCTTGGGCGGGGTTGATACGCAGTATTTT
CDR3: CASSLGGVDTQYF

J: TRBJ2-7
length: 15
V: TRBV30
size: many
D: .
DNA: TGTGCCTGGAGTCCCGGTCTTGGAATTCGTCAGGAGCAGTACTTC
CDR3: CAWSPGLGIRQEQYF

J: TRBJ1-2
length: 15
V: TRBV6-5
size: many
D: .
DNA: TGTGCCAGCAGTTACTCTCAAGGTTTTAACTATGGCTACACCTTC
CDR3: CASSYSQGFNYGYTF

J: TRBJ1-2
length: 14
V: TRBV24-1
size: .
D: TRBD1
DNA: TGTGCCACCAGTGAAAGCGACAGGGCTTACGGCTACACCTTC
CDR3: CATSESDRAYGYTF

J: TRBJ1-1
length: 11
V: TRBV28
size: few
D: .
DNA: TGTGCCAGCTCACAAATGCGGCAAGCTTTCTTT
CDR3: CASSQMRQAFF

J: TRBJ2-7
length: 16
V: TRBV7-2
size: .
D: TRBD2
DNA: TGTGCCAGCAGCTTAGCTAGGCTAGCGGGAATGTACGAGCAGTACTTC
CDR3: CASSLARLAGMYEQYF

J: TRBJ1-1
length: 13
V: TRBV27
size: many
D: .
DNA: TGTGCCAGCAGTTTAGGGACGGGTGCTGAAGCTTTCTTT
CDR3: CASSLGTGAEAFF

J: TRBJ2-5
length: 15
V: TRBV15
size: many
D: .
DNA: TGTGCCACCAGCCTACACGGACAGTCCCAAGAGACCCAGTACTTC
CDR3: CATSLHGQSQETQYF

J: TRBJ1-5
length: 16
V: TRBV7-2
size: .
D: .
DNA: TGTGCCAGCAGCTTAGCGCAATCTGGGCTCCATCAGCCCCAGCATTTT
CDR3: CASSLAQSGLHQPQHF

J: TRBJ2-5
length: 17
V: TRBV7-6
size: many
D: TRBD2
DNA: TGTGCCAGCAGCTTAGCAGGTGCGGGAGGTTGGACGGAGACCCAGTACTTC
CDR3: CASSLAGAGGWTETQYF